Listed below are T cell receptor beta chains from one sample, sequenced in a study of T cell responses to AZD1222 COVID-19 vaccine. The data were produced by immunoSEQ multiplex PCR, yet TCRdb's version contains in-frame clones alone and is incomplete. Of approximately 150,000 clones listed, over 75% are singletons. The starting material was peripheral blood, obtained on day 0 of AZD1222 vaccination. These receptor sequences come from an adult in good health. The CDR3 runs from the conserved cysteine through the conserved F or W. D genes are given only for firm matches. Clone size is stated in some rows and not others, as once, few, many or a class when expanded.

>-|TRBV10-3|TRBJ2-5|TRBD2
TGTGCCAGCTCTAGCGGGGGGGGAGAGACCCAGTACTTC
CASSSGGGETQYF
>-|TRBV15|TRBJ1-2|-
TGTGCCACCAGTCCCGGCCGGGCCAACTATGGCTACACCTTC
CATSPGRANYGYTF
>-|TRBV27|TRBJ2-1|-
TGTGCCAGCAGCAAGGGGGACTATTCCTACAATGAGCAGTTCTTC
CASSKGDYSYNEQFF
>-|TRBV11-3|TRBJ2-7|-
TGTGCCAGCACCCCACGAGGACGCCACTACGAGCAGTACTTC
CASTPRGRHYEQYF
>-|TRBV14|TRBJ1-1|-
TGTGCCAGCAGTCCCGGGCCTCGGGGTGAAGCTTTCTTT
CASSPGPRGEAFF
>few|TRBV19|TRBJ1-6|-
TGTGCCTCCAGGCGGGGGGCGCAGGGGAATAATTCACCCCTCCACTTT
CASRRGAQGNNSPLHF
>-|TRBV6-5|TRBJ2-7|-
TGTGCCAGCAGTTACTTGACTCCCCATTCAGCCTACGAGCAGTACTTC
CASSYLTPHSAYEQYF
>-|TRBV7-6|TRBJ1-4|-
TGTGCCAGCAGCTTATCCCTGGCAACTAATGAAAAACTGTTTTTT
CASSLSLATNEKLFF
>-|TRBV11-2|TRBJ2-5|TRBD2
TGTGCCAGCAGCTTAGGTAGCGGGGGACAAGAGACCCAGTACTTC
CASSLGSGGQETQYF
>-|TRBV18|TRBJ2-1|-
TGTGCCAGCTCACCAGGTTTGGATGAGCAGTTCTTC
CASSPGLDEQFF
>-|TRBV3-1/TRBV3-2|TRBJ1-1|-
TGTGCCAGCAGCCCCCGGGGGCATACTGAAGCTTTCTTT
CASSPRGHTEAFF
>-|TRBV13|TRBJ1-5|-
TGTGCCAGCAGCTTGAACAGGGTTAGTCAGCCCCAGCATTTT
CASSLNRVSQPQHF
>-|TRBV6-1|TRBJ2-7|TRBD2
TGTGCCAGCAGTGAACTTTTAGGGACTAAACCCTACGAGCAGTACTTC
CASSELLGTKPYEQYF
>-|TRBV2|TRBJ1-5|-
TGTGCCAGCACGCATAGCAATCAGCCCCAGCATTTT
CASTHSNQPQHF
>-|TRBV5-1|TRBJ1-5|TRBD1
TGCGCCAGCAGCCCGGGGGTCAGGGGGAGTCAGCCCCAGCATTTT
CASSPGVRGSQPQHF
>-|TRBV7-9|TRBJ2-1|-
TGTGCCAGCAGCTTGACGAGTACCGGGACTGGTTTTTACAATGAGCAGTTCTTC
CASSLTSTGTGFYNEQFF
>-|TRBV20-1|TRBJ2-3|-
TGCAGTGCTAGGGGGGATACGCAGTATTTT
CSARGDTQYF
>-|TRBV19|TRBJ1-2|TRBD1
TGTGCCAGTAGTATATCCTCAGGGGGGCGGTTGGATGGCTACACCTTC
CASSISSGGRLDGYTF
>-|TRBV4-1|TRBJ1-1|-
TGCGCCAGCAGCCAAGATCCCAGATCGAACACTGAAGCTTTCTTT
CASSQDPRSNTEAFF
>-|TRBV6-5|TRBJ2-7|-
TGTGCCAGCAGTCTAGCGACCGGCTCCTACGAGCAGTACTTC
CASSLATGSYEQYF
>-|TRBV6-5|TRBJ1-5|-
TGTGCCAGCAGTCAGCCCAATCAGCCCCAGCATTTT
CASSQPNQPQHF
>-|TRBV24-1|TRBJ1-5|TRBD1
TGTGCCACCAGTGATACTCGACAGGGCGGCAATCAGCCCCAGCATTTT
CATSDTRQGGNQPQHF
>-|TRBV28|TRBJ2-7|-
TGTGCCAGCAGTTTCCCCGGGACTCCACCCTACGAGCAGTACTTC
CASSFPGTPPYEQYF
>-|TRBV2|TRBJ2-1|-
TGTGCCAGCAGAGGGCGGGTGCTTTCCTACAATGAGCAGTTCTTC
CASRGRVLSYNEQFF
>few|TRBV2|TRBJ2-3|-
TGTGCCAGCAGTATTTTAGACCCCGGAGCAGCCACCACAGATACGCAGTATTTT
CASSILDPGAATTDTQYF
>-|TRBV11-2|TRBJ2-1|TRBD2
TGTGCCAGCAGCTCCGACGGGGGGGACTACAATGAGCAGTTCTTC
CASSSDGGDYNEQFF
>few|TRBV5-8|TRBJ2-5|-
TGTGCCAGCGGGCAGGGGTGGCGGGAGACCCAGTACTTC
CASGQGWRETQYF
>-|TRBV15|TRBJ1-6|-
TGTGCCACCAGCAGAGATGGAGGCGGGCTCCGACAACCCCTCCACTTT
CATSRDGGGLRQPLHF
>-|TRBV19|TRBJ1-5|-
TGTGCCAGTACTGGGAGCAGTAATCAGCCCCAGCATTTT
CASTGSSNQPQHF
>few|TRBV4-1|TRBJ1-4|TRBD1
TGCGCCAGCAGCCAAGTCGGGACAGCCAGTGAAAAACTGTTTTTT
CASSQVGTASEKLFF
>-|TRBV4-1|TRBJ1-2|TRBD1
TGCGCCAGCAGCCAGGACAGGGGGCGAACCCCCTATGGCTACACCTTC
CASSQDRGRTPYGYTF
>-|TRBV19|TRBJ2-1|-
TGTGCCAGTAGTATAGAGTTCAGGAATGAGCAGTTCTTC
CASSIEFRNEQFF
>once|TRBV9|TRBJ2-5|TRBD2
TGTGCCAGCAGCAGGTATTTAGCGGGGGGGCCTGGAGAGACCCAGTACTTC
CASSRYLAGGPGETQYF
>-|TRBV24-1|TRBJ2-3|-
TGTGCCACCAGTGACCCGGCGGGGCGGGACGTCGGCACAGATACGCAGTATTTT
CATSDPAGRDVGTDTQYF
>-|TRBV27|TRBJ1-1|-
TGTGCCAGCAGTTTATACGGGGGAGGGAGCGCTGAAGCTTTCTTT
CASSLYGGGSAEAFF
>-|TRBV3-1/TRBV3-2|TRBJ1-2|-
TGTGCCAGCAGCATCGCGGGGCAGCGTTTCTATGGCTACACCTTC
CASSIAGQRFYGYTF
>-|TRBV29-1|TRBJ2-7|TRBD1
TGCAGCGCGTACTCGGGACAGAATTACGAGCAGTACTTC
CSAYSGQNYEQYF
>-|TRBV21-1|TRBJ2-2|-
TGTGCCAGCAGCATCCCCGTGGAAGGACGGAGATCCGGGGAGCTGTTTTTT
CASSIPVEGRRSGELFF
>-|TRBV6-5|TRBJ2-7|-
TGTGCCAGCAGTAGGGGCGGCTACGAGCAGTACTTC
CASSRGGYEQYF
>-|TRBV27|TRBJ2-7|-
TGTGCCAGCAGTTCCCCCCGGGACGCCTCCTACGAGCAGTACTTC
CASSSPRDASYEQYF
>-|TRBV5-1|TRBJ1-1|TRBD1
TGCGCCAGCAGCCGGGACAGGGCGAACACTGAAGCTTTCTTT
CASSRDRANTEAFF
>-|TRBV28|TRBJ1-1|TRBD1
TGTGCCAGCAGTTTACTCGGACAGGGAGCTTTCTTT
CASSLLGQGAFF
>-|TRBV4-2|TRBJ2-3|-
TGTGCCAGCAGCCGCGGGGAGGCAGATACGCAGTATTTT
CASSRGEADTQYF
>-|TRBV7-8|TRBJ2-3|-
TGTGCCAGCAGCTTAGAGGAGAGAGATACGCAGTATTTT
CASSLEERDTQYF